This record concerns one TCR beta chain sequence. Its matching antigen is unknown. The data stem from a study of T cell responses to AZD1222 COVID-19 vaccine. Notes on the study in general: Two AZD1222 administrations were followed by greater Spike-specific TCR breadth and depth. Possibly, clonal diversity was underestimated; donors were largely white British and included more females.

Produced via immunoSEQ multiplex PCR; TCRdb's table is partial and in-frame only. This table holds about 150,000 clones, more than 90% found once. Germline CDR1 reads LNHDA; CDR2 reads SQIVND (reference sequence). This CDR3 is 17 amino acids long. V was clipped by 3 bases and J by 1 base; unmatched bases: 8. The receptor was derived from an adult in good health. This sample comprised peripheral blood, obtained on day 0 of AZD1222 vaccination. This chain uses TRBV19 with TRBJ2-1; 8 bases agree with TRBD2. The CDR3 coding sequence is TGTGCCAGTAGTATGTTCCCCGGGACTAGTTCCTACAATGAGCAGTTCTTC. It translates to CASSMFPGTSSYNEQFF.